This is a list of T cell receptor beta chains from one sample in a study of T-cell memory formation after mild COVID-19. One entry per CDR3 protein results from TCRdb running MiXCR on the 5' RACE reads. This sample has approximately 410,000 distinct CDR3 sequences, with less than 25% found just once. The sample comprised PBMCs or a T cell subset sorted from them (not recorded which). The receptors were gathered from an adult woman who had mild COVID-19 (a few samples of this study predate the infection). Cell type and time point are not known. The CDR3 runs from the conserved cysteine through the conserved F or W. Each record gives: V gene, clone size, D gene, J gene, CDR3 DNA, CDR3 protein. D genes are given only for firm matches. Clone size is given for some rows only: seen once, a few or many times, or a class if the clone is expanded.

v_gene: TRBV24-1; abundance: NA; d_gene: TRBD2; j_gene: TRBJ2-1; CDR3nt: TGTGCCACCAGGGGGACTAGCGGGGACAATGAGCAGTTCTTC; CDR3aa: CATRGTSGDNEQFF
v_gene: TRBV7-9; abundance: few; d_gene: NA; j_gene: TRBJ2-1; CDR3nt: TGTGCCAGCAGCCGTGCTATTAGCTACAATGAGCAGTTCTTC; CDR3aa: CASSRAISYNEQFF
v_gene: TRBV29-1; abundance: few; d_gene: NA; j_gene: TRBJ2-3; CDR3nt: TGCAGCGTTGAAGGTAACAACTACCGCACAGATACGCAGTATTTT; CDR3aa: CSVEGNNYRTDTQYF
v_gene: TRBV12-3/TRBV12-4; abundance: NA; d_gene: TRBD2; j_gene: TRBJ2-5; CDR3nt: TGTGCCAGCAGTTTCATGGCGGGGGGGGCCGAGACCCAGTACTTC; CDR3aa: CASSFMAGGAETQYF
v_gene: TRBV7-9; abundance: NA; d_gene: NA; j_gene: TRBJ1-1; CDR3nt: TGTGCCAGCAGCGAAGGCGGGGGGGGCACTGAAGCTTTCTTT; CDR3aa: CASSEGGGGTEAFF
v_gene: TRBV28; abundance: few; d_gene: NA; j_gene: TRBJ2-3; CDR3nt: TGTGCCAGCAGCCCTCCGGGGGCTGGCACAGATACGCAGTATTTT; CDR3aa: CASSPPGAGTDTQYF
v_gene: TRBV20-1; abundance: NA; d_gene: TRBD1; j_gene: TRBJ1-3; CDR3nt: TGCAGTGCTCCTTCCAGGGGGAGCTCTGGAAACACCATATATTTT; CDR3aa: CSAPSRGSSGNTIYF
v_gene: TRBV7-3; abundance: NA; d_gene: NA; j_gene: TRBJ2-1; CDR3nt: TGTGCCAGCAGCTTTTTGGGAGGCGCCTACAATGAGCAGTTCTTC; CDR3aa: CASSFLGGAYNEQFF
v_gene: TRBV5-1; abundance: few; d_gene: TRBD2; j_gene: TRBJ2-1; CDR3nt: TGCGCCAGCAGCTTGGAGGGTCTAGCGGGGACCCACAATGAGCAGTTCTTC; CDR3aa: CASSLEGLAGTHNEQFF
v_gene: TRBV4-1; abundance: few; d_gene: NA; j_gene: TRBJ2-7; CDR3nt: TGCGCCAGCAGCCCACAAACCGAGTACGAGCAGTACTTC; CDR3aa: CASSPQTEYEQYF
v_gene: TRBV5-1; abundance: NA; d_gene: NA; j_gene: TRBJ2-1; CDR3nt: TGCGCCAGCAGCGAACAAGGGGGGGCCCTGAATGAGCAGTTCTTC; CDR3aa: CASSEQGGALNEQFF
v_gene: TRBV5-4; abundance: NA; d_gene: NA; j_gene: TRBJ2-7; CDR3nt: TGTGCCAGCAGCCCGGGGGTCGAGACGGAGTACTTC; CDR3aa: CASSPGVETEYF
v_gene: TRBV12-3/TRBV12-4; abundance: few; d_gene: NA; j_gene: TRBJ2-5; CDR3nt: TGTGCCAGCAGTTTACTAGCAGGAGAGACCCAGTACTTC; CDR3aa: CASSLLAGETQYF
v_gene: TRBV12-3/TRBV12-4; abundance: NA; d_gene: NA; j_gene: TRBJ2-7; CDR3nt: TGTGCCAGCAGTTTAGCCGTGACAGAAACCTACGAGCAGTACTTC; CDR3aa: CASSLAVTETYEQYF
v_gene: TRBV7-6; abundance: few; d_gene: NA; j_gene: TRBJ2-7; CDR3nt: TGTGCCTCTCGGGGCTATAGCTCCTACGAGCAGTACTTC; CDR3aa: CASRGYSSYEQYF
v_gene: TRBV18; abundance: NA; d_gene: TRBD1; j_gene: TRBJ2-1; CDR3nt: TGTGCCAGCTCACCGGACAGGGTCGTTGCCAATGAGCAGTTCTTC; CDR3aa: CASSPDRVVANEQFF
v_gene: TRBV7-9; abundance: few; d_gene: TRBD2; j_gene: TRBJ2-7; CDR3nt: TGTGCCAGCAGCTTAGGCGGGGGGGCAACTTACGAGCAGTACTTC; CDR3aa: CASSLGGGATYEQYF
v_gene: TRBV6-4; abundance: few; d_gene: TRBD1; j_gene: TRBJ1-1; CDR3nt: TGTGCCAGCAGCCTCACAGGGGGCAGGGGTGAAGCTTTCTTT; CDR3aa: CASSLTGGRGEAFF
v_gene: TRBV5-4; abundance: few; d_gene: TRBD2; j_gene: TRBJ2-5; CDR3nt: TGTGCCAGCAGCTTTCCAGCGGGGGGACAAGAGACCCAGTACTTC; CDR3aa: CASSFPAGGQETQYF
v_gene: TRBV5-4; abundance: few; d_gene: TRBD1; j_gene: TRBJ2-1; CDR3nt: TGTGCCAGCAGCAGCGGCTTGGGACAGGGAAAGAATGAGCAGTTCTTC; CDR3aa: CASSSGLGQGKNEQFF
v_gene: TRBV4-3; abundance: few; d_gene: TRBD1; j_gene: TRBJ1-4; CDR3nt: TGCGCCAGCAGCCACGGACAGGGGAGGGAAAAACTGTTTTTT; CDR3aa: CASSHGQGREKLFF
v_gene: TRBV20-1; abundance: NA; d_gene: NA; j_gene: TRBJ1-1; CDR3nt: TGCAGTGCTATAATTGAAATTGATTCTGAAGCTTTCTTT; CDR3aa: CSAIIEIDSEAFF
v_gene: TRBV3-1; abundance: few; d_gene: NA; j_gene: TRBJ1-2; CDR3nt: TGTGCCAGCAGCCAGTCTGCGTCGGGCTACACCTTC; CDR3aa: CASSQSASGYTF
v_gene: TRBV13; abundance: NA; d_gene: TRBD2; j_gene: TRBJ2-7; CDR3nt: TGTGCCAGCAGCATCGGACTAGCGGGGGGGAGCTACTACGAGCAGTACTTC; CDR3aa: CASSIGLAGGSYYEQYF
v_gene: TRBV7-2; abundance: NA; d_gene: NA; j_gene: TRBJ2-2; CDR3nt: TGTGCCAGCCAGCGAGGACCCGGGGAGCTGTTTTTT; CDR3aa: CASQRGPGELFF
v_gene: TRBV7-9; abundance: NA; d_gene: TRBD2; j_gene: TRBJ2-3; CDR3nt: TGTGCCAGCAGCTTACCCTCTAGCGGGAGGCCGGATACGCAGTATTTT; CDR3aa: CASSLPSSGRPDTQYF
v_gene: TRBV10-3; abundance: many; d_gene: NA; j_gene: TRBJ2-1; CDR3nt: TGTGCCATCAGTGGAGGAACTCTTCCCGAGCAGTTCTTC; CDR3aa: CAISGGTLPEQFF
v_gene: TRBV20-1; abundance: NA; d_gene: NA; j_gene: TRBJ1-1; CDR3nt: TGCAGTGTTCACGAGAACACTGAAGCTTTCTTT; CDR3aa: CSVHENTEAFF
v_gene: TRBV12-3/TRBV12-4; abundance: few; d_gene: NA; j_gene: TRBJ1-1; CDR3nt: TGTGCCAGCACCTCCCTCGGTAGGAGCACTGAAGCTTTCTTT; CDR3aa: CASTSLGRSTEAFF
v_gene: TRBV6-1; abundance: NA; d_gene: TRBD2; j_gene: TRBJ2-5; CDR3nt: TGTGCCAGCGGGGAAGCGGGGGCCCCAAGGACCCAGTACTTC; CDR3aa: CASGEAGAPRTQYF
v_gene: TRBV18; abundance: few; d_gene: TRBD1; j_gene: TRBJ2-7; CDR3nt: TGTGCCAGCTCAGCCGGAACCTTGACAGGGTTCTACGAGCAGTACTTC; CDR3aa: CASSAGTLTGFYEQYF
v_gene: TRBV5-1; abundance: few; d_gene: NA; j_gene: TRBJ2-1; CDR3nt: TGCGCCAGCAGGCCCACAGGGTCCTACAATGAGCAGTTCTTC; CDR3aa: CASRPTGSYNEQFF
v_gene: TRBV6-5; abundance: NA; d_gene: NA; j_gene: TRBJ2-5; CDR3nt: TGTGCCAGCAGCCAGGGGGGTCAAGGAGAGACCCAGTACTTC; CDR3aa: CASSQGGQGETQYF
v_gene: TRBV20-1; abundance: NA; d_gene: TRBD1; j_gene: TRBJ1-1; CDR3nt: TGCAGTGCTAGAGATGGACAGGGGGCTACTGAAGCTTTCTTT; CDR3aa: CSARDGQGATEAFF
v_gene: TRBV6-2/TRBV6-3; abundance: NA; d_gene: TRBD2; j_gene: TRBJ2-3; CDR3nt: TGTGCCATCGGGAGGGGAGATACGCAGTATTTT; CDR3aa: CAIGRGDTQYF
v_gene: TRBV12-3/TRBV12-4; abundance: NA; d_gene: TRBD1; j_gene: TRBJ2-1; CDR3nt: TGTGCCAGCGTAAGGGACAGCTCGAATGAGCAGTTCTTC; CDR3aa: CASVRDSSNEQFF
v_gene: TRBV20-1; abundance: NA; d_gene: TRBD1; j_gene: TRBJ1-5; CDR3nt: TGCAGTGCCACTCCTCCAGGGACAGGGTGGGATCAGCCCCAGCATTTT; CDR3aa: CSATPPGTGWDQPQHF
v_gene: TRBV5-1; abundance: NA; d_gene: TRBD2; j_gene: TRBJ2-2; CDR3nt: TGCGCCAGCAGCCTCCAGCGGGGGGCCACCGGGGAGCTGTTTTTT; CDR3aa: CASSLQRGATGELFF
v_gene: TRBV7-9; abundance: NA; d_gene: TRBD2; j_gene: TRBJ2-6; CDR3nt: TGTGCCAGCAACCTGGGGGAGGGGAGCTCTGGGGCCAACGTCCTGACTTTC; CDR3aa: CASNLGEGSSGANVLTF
v_gene: TRBV29-1; abundance: once; d_gene: NA; j_gene: TRBJ1-1; CDR3nt: TGCAGCGTTGACGGGTCCGTGAACACTGAAGCTTACTTT; CDR3aa: CSVDGSVNTEAYF
v_gene: TRBV19; abundance: few; d_gene: NA; j_gene: TRBJ2-1; CDR3nt: TGTGCCACCTCCCAAGGGGCAGTCTCCTACAATGAGCAGTTCTTC; CDR3aa: CATSQGAVSYNEQFF
v_gene: TRBV20-1; abundance: NA; d_gene: NA; j_gene: TRBJ2-3; CDR3nt: TGCACCCTACTGCGGAGGGACGCAGATACGCAGTATTTT; CDR3aa: CTLLRRDADTQYF
v_gene: TRBV5-1; abundance: few; d_gene: NA; j_gene: TRBJ2-7; CDR3nt: TGCGCCAGCAGCTTGGGAGCCCCGACTATTTACGAGCAGTACTTC; CDR3aa: CASSLGAPTIYEQYF
v_gene: TRBV12-3/TRBV12-4; abundance: few; d_gene: TRBD1; j_gene: TRBJ1-5; CDR3nt: TGTGCCAGCAGTTTAGGGGACAGACCAAATCAGCCCCAGCATTTT; CDR3aa: CASSLGDRPNQPQHF
v_gene: TRBV27; abundance: NA; d_gene: TRBD2; j_gene: TRBJ2-3; CDR3nt: TGTGCCAGCAGTTTACCCCCTCTAGCGGGGGTGATAGATACGCAGTATTTT; CDR3aa: CASSLPPLAGVIDTQYF
v_gene: TRBV5-1; abundance: many; d_gene: NA; j_gene: TRBJ2-5; CDR3nt: TGCGCCAGCAGCACTAAGGACAGAGAAGAGACCCAGTACTTC; CDR3aa: CASSTKDREETQYF